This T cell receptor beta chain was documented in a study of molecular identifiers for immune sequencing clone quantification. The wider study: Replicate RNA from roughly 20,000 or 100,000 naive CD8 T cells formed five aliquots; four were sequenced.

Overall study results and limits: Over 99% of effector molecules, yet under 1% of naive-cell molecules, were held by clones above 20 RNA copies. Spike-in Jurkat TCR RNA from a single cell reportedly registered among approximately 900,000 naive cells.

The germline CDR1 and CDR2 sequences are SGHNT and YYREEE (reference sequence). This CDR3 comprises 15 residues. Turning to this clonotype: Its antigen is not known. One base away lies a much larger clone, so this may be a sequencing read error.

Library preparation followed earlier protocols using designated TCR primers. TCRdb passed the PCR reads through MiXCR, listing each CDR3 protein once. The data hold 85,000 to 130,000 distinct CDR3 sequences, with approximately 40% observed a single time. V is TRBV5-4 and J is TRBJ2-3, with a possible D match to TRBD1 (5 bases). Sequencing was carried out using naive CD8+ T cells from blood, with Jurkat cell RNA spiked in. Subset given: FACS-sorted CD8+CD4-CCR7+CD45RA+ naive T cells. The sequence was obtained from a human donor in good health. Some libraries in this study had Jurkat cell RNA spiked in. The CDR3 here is CASSFKGKSTDSQYF. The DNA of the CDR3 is TGTGCCAGCAGCTTCAAGGGGAAGTCCACAGATTCGCAGTATTTT.